One and the same sample provided the 18 T cell receptor beta chains below, sequenced in a study of CD8+ T cells in alopecia areata (dated by TCRdb to about 2018). The meaning of the sample's time point label: less than 30 weeks on oral tofacitinib. The sample's treatment or condition label is to be understood as: oral pan-JAK inhibitor, 5-10 mg twice daily. The method was the immunoSEQ multiplex PCR assay. To provide template for TCR sequencing, every sample had RNA extracted and reverse transcribed into cDNA. The table comes from immuneACCESS by way of TCRdb, which keeps in-frame sequences with V and J called. Part of the clones is missing from these tables; in studies checked, under half for an unresolved V gene and the rest for unknown reasons. This sample has about 280,000 clones in its table, and 58% of those were observed once. In total, the top ten clones hold around 1.7% of the sample. The source was CD4+ T cells sorted from blood, collected at week 24, from a patient treated with tofacitinib. The receptors stem from a human donor with alopecia areata.

This clone was seen more than once but under ten times. The chain is built from TRBV2 and TRBJ2-5; D perhaps matches TRBD1 (6 bases). Germline CDR1 reads SNHLY; CDR2 reads FYNNEI. The CDR3 length is 17 residues. The V end was cut by 3 bases, the J end by 4 bases, with 21 bases between. DNA of the CDR3: TGTGCCAGCAGTGAGATACAGGGCTCATCGGGGTTAGAGACCCAGTACTTC. Translating it yields CASSEIQGSSGLETQYF.

The CDR3 here is CASSQRLADTQYF. The CDR3 nucleotides read TGCGCCAGCAGCCAACGGTTGGCAGATACGCAGTATTTT. The rearrangement joins TRBV4-3 to TRBJ2-3; D gene ambiguous. Germline assignment: CDR1 LGHNA and CDR2 YSLEER. V lost 2 bases to trimming and J lost 4 bases, with 7 bases between them. The CDR3 length is 13 residues.

In this sample, this clone turned up a few times. The J gene is TRBJ2-1, the V gene TRBV9, with D perhaps matching TRBD2 (5 bases). This CDR3 contains 16 residues. The germline gives CDR1 SGDLS, CDR2 YYNGEE. Trimming shortened V by 1 base and J by 3 bases, and 14 bases separated the two germline ends. The CDR3 sequence is CASSVSAGVGYNEQFF. The CDR3, as DNA: TGTGCCAGCAGCGTAAGTGCGGGTGTGGGCTACAATGAGCAGTTCTTC. Complete variable domain (other parts from reference TRBV9 and TRBJ2-1): DSGVTQTPKHLITATGQRVTLRCSPRSGDLSVYWYQQSLDQGLQFLIQYYNGEERAKGNILERFSAQQFPDLHSELNLSSLELGDSALYFCASSVSAGVGYNEQFFGPGTRLTVL.

V is TRBV19 and J is TRBJ1-5; maybe TRBD1 (5 bases). CDR3 length: 14 amino acids. V shed 1 base and J shed 8 bases, with 12 bases lying between them. Germline assignment: CDR1 LNHDA and CDR2 SQIVND (reference sequence). DNA of the CDR3: TGTGCCAGTAGTATAGGAGGGCAGACAGAGCCCCAGCATTTT. Residues: CASSIGGQTEPQHF.

This clone showed up just once. The J gene is TRBJ2-7, the V gene TRBV28; TRBD1 matches 7 bases. Per germline, CDR1 MDHEN and CDR2 SYDVKM. This CDR3 contains 15 residues. Losses at the gene ends were 6 bases for V and 3 bases for J; bases not matched to a gene: 11. As DNA, the CDR3 is TGTGCCAGCAGCACCCCTCCGAGGGACAGCTACGAGCAGTACTTC. Protein: CASSTPPRDSYEQYF.

The chain joins TRBV5-1 to TRBJ2-7, with D possibly matching TRBD1 (5 bases). This CDR3 has 15 amino acids. Trimming shortened V by 4 bases and J by 2 bases, and 16 bases separated the two germline ends. Per germline, CDR1 SGHRS and CDR2 YFSETQ. CDR3 DNA: TGCGCCAGCAGCCTGGTTGGGGCGGCTACCTACGAGCAGTACTTC. As protein: CASSLVGAATYEQYF.

This clone was counted a few times. This chain joins TRBV6-1 and TRBJ1-5, with D unresolved. The V end was cut by 6 bases, the J end by 0 bases, with 6 bases between. In germline, CDR1 is MNHNS, CDR2 SASEGT. This CDR3 has 13 residues. The CDR3 loop is CASRVNSNQPQHF. The CDR3 bases are TGTGCCAGCAGAGTGAATAGCAATCAGCCCCAGCATTTT.

This clone was counted at least ten times. This sample includes further DNA sequences coding for the same CDR3. The chain uses TRBV30 and TRBJ2-6, with a tentative D call TRBD1 (5 bases). From germline, CDR1 is GTSNPN and CDR2 SVGIG (reference sequence). The CDR3 is made up of 14 amino acids. Trimming removed 4 bases at V and 1 base at J, with 8 bases between. The CDR3 loop reads CAWTDRSGANVLTF. Written as DNA, the CDR3 is TGTGCCTGGACCGACAGATCTGGGGCCAACGTCCTGACTTTC.

The genes are TRBV9 and TRBJ2-1, with TRBD1 as a possible D gene (5 bases). The CDR3 sequence is 14 residues long. V lost 3 bases to trimming and J lost 5 bases, with 12 bases between them. CDR1 is SGDLS and CDR2 is YYNGEE in the germline V gene. The CDR3 sequence: CASSATVPNNEQFF. In DNA, the CDR3 is TGTGCCAGCAGCGCGACAGTCCCCAACAATGAGCAGTTCTTC.

The chain joins TRBV5-1 to TRBJ1-2; D ambiguous. V shed 1 base and J shed 3 bases, with 7 bases lying between them. Germline V CDR1 and CDR2: SGHRS, YFSETQ. This CDR3 is built from 13 residues. CDR3 loop: CASSLSGDYGYTF. In DNA form, the CDR3 reads TGCGCCAGCAGCTTGAGCGGTGACTATGGCTACACCTTC.

This chain joins TRBV2 and TRBJ2-3; a weak D match, TRBD1 (6 bases). The CDR3 has 11 residues. The ends were cut back, 5 bases at V and 10 bases at J, with 10 bases in the middle. The germline V gene has CDR1 SNHLY and CDR2 FYNNEI. The DNA of the CDR3 is TGTGCCAGCAGTCGGCAGGGGCCGCAGTATTTT. This translates into CASSRQGPQYF. Filled out from reference TRBV2 and TRBJ2-3, the complete variable domain reads EPEVTQTPSHQVTQMGQEVILRCVPISNHLYFYWYRQILGQKVEFLVSFYNNEISEKSEIFDDQFSVERPDGSNFTLKIRSTKLEDSAMYFCASSRQGPQYFGPGTRLTVL.

The chain carries TRBV27 and TRBJ2-1; 7 bases match TRBD1. This CDR3 spans 15 amino acids. The V and J ends lost 4 bases and 1 base, in that order; junction bases with no gene match: 4. Germline CDR1 MNHEY, CDR2 SMNVEV (reference sequence). The CDR3 sequence is CASSYQGVSYNEQFF. The CDR3 region has the DNA TGTGCCAGCAGTTACCAGGGGGTATCCTACAATGAGCAGTTCTTC.

This chain links TRBV7-2 with TRBJ2-1, with TRBD2 identical over 13 bases. The CDR3 runs 18 residues. CDR1 is SGHTA and CDR2 is FQGNSA in the germline V gene. V shed 4 bases and J 1 base; nucleotides not matched to a gene: 7. The CDR3 spells CASSSGLAGALSYNEQFF. The CDR3 DNA is TGTGCCAGCAGCTCTGGACTAGCGGGGGCCCTATCCTACAATGAGCAGTTCTTC.

Only a few counts were recorded for this clone. V is TRBV2 and J is TRBJ2-3; D gene unclear. Trimming took 5 bases from V and 3 from J, leaving 3 bases between them. Germline CDR1 is SNHLY and CDR2 is FYNNEI. CDR3 length: 11 residues. For the CDR3, the DNA is TGTGCCAGCAGTTGGACAGATACGCAGTATTTT. Its protein is CASSWTDTQYF.

In its sample, this clone was seen a few times. The genes are TRBV7-9 and TRBJ2-3; D uncertain. Germline assignment: CDR1 SEHNR and CDR2 FQNEAQ (reference sequence). This CDR3 region has 10 residues. Trimming shortened V by 4 bases and J by 10 bases, and 6 bases separated the two germline ends. Written as DNA, the CDR3 is TGTGCCAGCAGCTGCCTATCGCAGTATTTT. Translating gives CASSCLSQYF.

The chain has TRBV5-1 and TRBJ1-2; 7 bases map to TRBD1. V lost 7 bases, J lost 4 bases, and 16 bases stayed unmatched. From germline, CDR1 is SGHRS and CDR2 YFSETQ. CDR3 length equals 16 residues. CDR3 DNA: TGCGCCAGCCGTCCGGAAGGGGGCTTCAAGACCTATGGCTACACCTTC. Amino acids: CASRPEGGFKTYGYTF.

V and J are TRBV30 and TRBJ1-1, with a weak D call TRBD1 (5 bases). CDR1 GTSNPN and CDR2 SVGIG come from the germline V gene (reference sequence). The CDR3 is made up of 11 amino acids. The CDR3 loop reads CAARDYTEAFF. The CDR3 nucleotides read TGTGCTGCCAGGGACTACACTGAAGCTTTCTTT.

This rearrangement joins TRBV5-1 to TRBJ2-5; TRBD1 agrees at 8 bases. CDR3 length: 15 residues. The trim removed 1 base at V and 5 bases at J, leaving 7 bases unmatched. Germline V lookup: CDR1 SGHRS, CDR2 YFSETQ. The CDR3 DNA is TGCGCCAGCAGCTTGTTAGGACAGGGTTCGGAGACCCAGTACTTC. Protein sequence: CASSLLGQGSETQYF.